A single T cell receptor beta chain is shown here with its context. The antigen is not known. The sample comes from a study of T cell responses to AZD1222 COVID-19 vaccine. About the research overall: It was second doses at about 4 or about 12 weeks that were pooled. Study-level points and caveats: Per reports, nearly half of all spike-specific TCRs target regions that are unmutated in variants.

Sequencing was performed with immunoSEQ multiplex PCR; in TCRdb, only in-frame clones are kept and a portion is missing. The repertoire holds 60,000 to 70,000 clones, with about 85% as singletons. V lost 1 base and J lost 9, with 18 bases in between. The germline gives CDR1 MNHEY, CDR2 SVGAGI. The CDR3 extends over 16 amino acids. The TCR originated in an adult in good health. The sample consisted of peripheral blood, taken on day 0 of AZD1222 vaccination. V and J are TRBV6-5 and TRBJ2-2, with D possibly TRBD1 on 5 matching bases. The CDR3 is CASSYYTARVPRELFF. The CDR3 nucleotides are TGTGCCAGCAGTTACTATACCGCCAGGGTCCCGCGGGAGCTGTTTTTT.